The rows below give T cell receptor beta chains drawn from one sample of a study of CD8 T cells in ankylosing spondylitis. TCRdb ran MiXCR on the 5' RACE reads and lists one entry per CDR3 protein. The table includes some 700,000 distinct CDR3 sequences, roughly 19% detected once. The source material was blood, either unsorted or a sorted T cell fraction (not recorded which). The receptors derive from a male donor with ankylosing spondylitis. The CDR3 runs from the conserved cysteine through the conserved F or W. The order of the fields is D gene, J gene, clone size, V gene, CDR3 protein, CDR3 DNA. D genes are given only for firm matches. Where a row states a size, it is once, few, many or the class of an expanded clone; other rows omit it.

NA,TRBJ1-1,few,TRBV4-2,CASSTRSGEAFF,TGTGCCAGCAGCACCAGGTCGGGAGAAGCTTTCTTT
TRBD2,TRBJ2-4,NA,TRBV4-2,CASSQAGGENIQYF,TGTGCCAGCAGCCAAGCCGGGGGGGAAAACATTCAGTACTTC
TRBD2,TRBJ2-3,NA,TRBV6-5,CASSFSGRGTDTQYF,TGTGCCAGCAGTTTTAGCGGGAGGGGAACAGATACGCAGTATTTT
TRBD2,TRBJ2-3,NA,TRBV5-6,CASNPRWGGGTDTQYF,TGTGCCAGCAACCCTCGATGGGGCGGGGGAACAGATACGCAGTATTTT
NA,TRBJ2-1,NA,TRBV7-6,CASSWGGGGNFNEQFF,TGTGCCAGCAGCTGGGGTGGAGGGGGCAATTTCAATGAGCAGTTCTTC
NA,TRBJ2-2,NA,TRBV4-1,CASSQEGPRNTGELFF,TGCGCCAGCAGCCAAGAAGGCCCCAGGAACACCGGGGAGCTGTTTTTT
NA,TRBJ2-1,NA,TRBV13,CASSPEGGHNEQFF,TGTGCCAGCAGCCCGGAGGGGGGCCACAATGAGCAGTTCTTC
NA,TRBJ2-7,many,TRBV6-1,CASRPDGSLSYEQYF,TGTGCCAGCAGACCGGACGGAAGCCTCTCCTACGAGCAGTACTTC
NA,TRBJ1-2,NA,TRBV9,CASSVAQGAGGYTF,TGTGCCAGCAGCGTAGCCCAAGGGGCGGGCGGCTACACCTTC
NA,TRBJ2-7,NA,TRBV28,CASSFGEGAYEQYF,TGTGCCAGCAGTTTTGGGGAGGGGGCTTACGAGCAGTACTTC
TRBD1,TRBJ1-5,few,TRBV12-3/TRBV12-4,CASRWGQEPGQPQHF,TGTGCCAGCAGGTGGGGACAGGAGCCCGGTCAGCCCCAGCATTTT
NA,TRBJ2-3,NA,TRBV13,CASSSRLKPSTDTQYF,TGTGCCAGCAGCTCCCGACTAAAACCCAGCACAGATACGCAGTATTTT
TRBD1,TRBJ2-2,NA,TRBV12-3/TRBV12-4,CASSLVQGAISGELFF,TGTGCCAGCAGTTTAGTTCAGGGGGCAATATCCGGGGAGCTGTTTTTT
NA,TRBJ2-1,NA,TRBV11-1,CASSSPGRRDYNEQFF,TGTGCCAGCAGCTCCCCTGGGCGGAGAGACTACAATGAGCAGTTCTTC
TRBD1,TRBJ1-2,few,TRBV5-8,CASTLGTGGYTF,TGTGCCAGCACCTTGGGGACAGGTGGCTACACCTTC
NA,TRBJ1-2,NA,TRBV27,CASSSRTDYGYTF,TGTGCCAGCAGTTCACGGACAGACTATGGCTACACCTTC
NA,TRBJ2-3,NA,TRBV12-5,CASGLVTTGTQYF,TGTGCTAGTGGTTTGGTAACAACAGGGACACAGTATTTT
TRBD1,TRBJ1-5,NA,TRBV6-2/TRBV6-3,CASSPLQGGGNQPQHF,TGTGCCAGCAGCCCTTTACAGGGGGGTGGCAATCAGCCCCAGCATTTT
TRBD1,TRBJ1-3,NA,TRBV6-1,CASSYDTGGSGNTIYF,TGTGCCAGCTCGTACGATACAGGGGGTTCAGGAAACACCATATATTTT
NA,TRBJ2-3,NA,TRBV12-3/TRBV12-4,CASSLDPSKTDTQYF,TGTGCCAGCAGTCTCGACCCATCCAAAACAGATACGCAGTATTTT
TRBD2,TRBJ2-3,NA,TRBV7-6,CASSLTSGGHTDTQYF,TGTGCCAGCAGCCTTACTAGCGGGGGCCACACAGATACGCAGTATTTT
TRBD1,TRBJ1-4,NA,TRBV12-3/TRBV12-4,CASRNRGRNEKLFF,TGTGCCAGCAGGAACAGGGGGCGGAATGAAAAACTGTTTTTT
TRBD1,TRBJ1-1,NA,TRBV2,CASIYRGMNTEAFF,TGTGCCAGCATTTACAGGGGGATGAACACTGAAGCTTTCTTT
TRBD2,TRBJ2-1,NA,TRBV7-9,CASSSRLAGGPLGEQFF,TGTGCCAGCAGCTCCCGACTAGCGGGAGGGCCTCTTGGGGAGCAGTTCTTC